This T cell receptor beta chain was recorded in a study of CD8 T cells in ankylosing spondylitis. This CDR3 is 12 amino acids long. With 7 bases clipped from V and 1 base from J, the junction kept 2 bases outside the gene matches. Germline CDR1 SQVTM, CDR2 ANQGSEA. The table lists this clonotype with many counts. Quantitative 5'-RACE with molecular barcodes was used to make the TCR beta libraries. One entry per CDR3 protein results from TCRdb running MiXCR on the 5' RACE reads. The sample shows 150,000 to 200,000 distinct CDR3 sequences, under 15% of them seen only once. This chain connects TRBV29-1 to TRBJ2-7; 9 positions match TRBD2. This TCR derives from a female donor with ankylosing spondylitis or in good health (not recorded which). The specimen was blood, either unsorted or a sorted T cell fraction (not recorded which). CDR3 DNA: TGCAGCGCCCTAGCGGGATCCTACGAGCAGTACTTC. It encodes CSALAGSYEQYF.